This T cell receptor (beta chain) comes out of a study of OX40 agonist ivuxolimab in advanced cancers. Study context: Hepatocellular carcinoma, melanoma, renal cell or head and neck cancer occurred in dose-escalation patients. Three patients, one with hepatocellular carcinoma and two with cutaneous melanoma, responded partially.

Findings and limits, study-wide: Also showing low normalized T-cell clonal expansion were some of the nonresponders. The work left the antigen specificity of expanded peripheral T cells undetermined.

Data came from immunoSEQ multiplex PCR; TCRdb stores just in-frame clones and leaves some out. This table has 22,000 or so clones, 70% to 90% appearing once. The V end lost 0 bases, the J end lost 7 bases, and 12 bases lay between the germline ends. The CDR3 is 14 residues long. The germline V gene has CDR1 MGHRA and CDR2 YSYEKL. Turning to this clone: Its matching antigen is unknown.

The receptor comes from an adult with an advanced solid tumor such as melanoma, head and neck, liver or kidney cancer. The material sequenced was CD4+ or CD8+ T cells sorted from blood, taken in a trial of the OX40 agonist ivuxolimab. This sequence joins TRBV4-1 and TRBJ1-1; D is uncertain. Here the CDR3 DNA reads TGCGCCAGCAGCCAAGATCCCCGGATGGTTGAAGCTTTCTTT. Its protein product is CASSQDPRMVEAFF.